The subject of this entry is one T cell receptor beta chain. These data belong to a study of shared clonotypes between healthy human individuals. Per the germline V gene, CDR1 is LNHDA and CDR2 is SQIVND (reference sequence). J gave up 1 base and V 4 bases, and 10 bases lay outside the gene matches. CDR3 length: 16 amino acids. Using immunoSEQ multiplex PCR, the repertoire was profiled, and TCRdb retains in-frame clones only, with some absent. The table shows about 1.4 million clones, with around 97% occurring only once. The rearrangement uses TRBV19 and TRBJ2-7, with TRBD2 matching 7 bases. Material for sequencing was naive CD4+ T cells sorted from blood. Subset in this sample: CD45RA+ positively selected. The receptor was derived from a man aged 25 to 40 in good health. CDR3 region: CASSKGGRSPSYEQYF. CDR3 sequence (DNA): TGTGCCAGTAGTAAAGGCGGGAGATCCCCTTCCTACGAGCAGTACTTC.